The 20 T cell receptor beta chains in this list originate from one sample, sequenced in a study of T cells after yellow fever vaccination. Each CDR3 protein gets one entry after TCRdb re-called the 5' RACE reads with MiXCR. The table has 300,000 or so distinct CDR3 sequences, over 10% seen once. The sample in question was CD4+ T cells sorted from PBMCs, obtained 45 days after the yellow fever booster vaccination. Every receptor here comes from a man aged 25 to 45 who received the YFV17D yellow fever vaccine.

This clonotype was recorded many times. This chain links TRBV5-1 with TRBJ2-2; D may be TRBD1 (6 bases). The CDR3 is made up of 15 amino acids. With 0 bases removed from V and 5 bases from J, the gap between germline ends came to 11 bases. CDR1 is SGHRS and CDR2 is YFSETQ in the germline V gene. The CDR3 sequence: CASSLGQDVTGELFF. The CDR3 coding sequence is TGCGCCAGCAGCTTGGGACAGGACGTAACCGGGGAGCTGTTTTTT.

This clonotype was recorded at least ten times. The V call is TRBV20-1, the J call TRBJ2-1; TRBD1 matches 7 bases. This CDR3 has 14 residues. The V segment lost 5 bases and the J segment 0 bases; nucleotides outside the gene matches: 4. Germline V lookup: CDR1 DFQATT, CDR2 SNEGSKA (reference sequence). This CDR3 is CSASGGSSYNEQFF. The CDR3 bases are TGCAGTGCTTCAGGGGGTAGCTCCTACAATGAGCAGTTCTTC.

The V call is TRBV5-1, the J call TRBJ1-4; D call uncertain. V lost 1 base, J lost 8 bases, and 12 bases lay in between. Germline CDR1 is SGHRS and CDR2 is YFSETQ. This CDR3 is built from 14 residues. The CDR3 DNA reads TGCGCCAGCAGCTTGTATTCGGATCAGGAAAAACTGTTTTTT. This codes for CASSLYSDQEKLFF.

This rearrangement joins TRBV15 to TRBJ2-7; D perhaps matches TRBD2 (5 bases). Deletions cut 3 bases from V and 3 bases from J, with 9 bases between. This CDR3 is 13 amino acids long. CDR1 is LNHNV and CDR2 is YYDKDF in the germline V gene (reference sequence). CDR3 amino acids: CATSSGRGYEQYF. For the CDR3, the DNA is TGTGCCACCAGCAGCGGACGGGGCTACGAGCAGTACTTC. Combining the CDR3 with reference TRBV15 and TRBJ2-7 gives the whole variable domain DAMVIQNPRYQVTQFGKPVTLSCSQTLNHNVMYWYQQKSSQAPKLLFHYYDKDFNNEADTPDNFQSRRPNTSFCFLDIRSPGLGDTAMYLCATSSGRGYEQYFGPGTRLTVT.

This clonotype has more than one count but fewer than ten. This rearrangement joins TRBV7-2 to TRBJ1-1, with 8 bases matching TRBD1. J was trimmed by 0 bases and V by 2 bases; bases with no gene match: 2. The CDR3 has 15 amino acids. Germline assignment: CDR1 SGHTA and CDR2 FQGNSA. CDR3 sequence (DNA): TGTGCCAGCAGCTTATGGGACAGGATGAACACTGAAGCTTTCTTT. Protein sequence: CASSLWDRMNTEAFF.

The CDR3 region is CSVGLAFEQFF. Here the CDR3 DNA reads TGCAGCGTTGGGCTAGCTTTTGAGCAGTTCTTC. The chain joins TRBV29-1 to TRBJ2-1; D is possibly TRBD2 (5 bases). V lost 4 bases to trimming and J lost 9 bases, with 10 bases between them. This CDR3 has 11 amino acids. Germline assignment: CDR1 SQVTM and CDR2 ANQGSEA.

The genes are TRBV28 and TRBJ1-2; D is possibly TRBD1 (5 bases). The CDR3 consists of 15 residues. Germline CDR1 reads MDHEN; CDR2 reads SYDVKM. V dropped 2 bases and J dropped 5 bases, with 15 bases sitting between them. CDR3 bases: TGTGCCAGCAGTTTACCGACAGTGAACTTTTATGGCTACACCTTC. As protein: CASSLPTVNFYGYTF.

This sequence joins TRBV19 and TRBJ2-1, with 8 bases that match TRBD1. Germline loops: CDR1 LNHDA, CDR2 SQIVND (reference sequence). The CDR3 contains 14 residues. V trimming: 5 bases; J trimming: 2 bases; junction bases outside the gene matches: 2. The CDR3 spells CASSVGQAYNEQFF. Written as DNA, the CDR3 is TGTGCCAGTAGTGTGGGACAGGCCTACAATGAGCAGTTCTTC.

This clonotype has at least ten counts. The chain recombines TRBV21-1 with TRBJ2-2; TRBD2 is the table's D call and was not checked against the DNA. TRBV21-1 is flagged as a pseudogene. This CDR3 comprises 19 residues. This chain's CDR3 is CASSKEETSGMFTTGELFF. The CDR3, as DNA: TGTGCCAGCAGCAAAGAGGAGACTAGCGGCATGTTCACCACCGGGGAGCTGTTTTTT.

V gene TRBV5-1 combines with J gene TRBJ2-2; 11 positions agree with TRBD2. CDR1 and CDR2 from the germline V gene are SGHRS and YFSETQ. V shed 3 bases and J 2 bases; nucleotides not matched to a gene: 6. This CDR3 has 17 residues. The CDR3 reads CASSSGGLAVNTGELFF. The CDR3 DNA sequence: TGCGCCAGCAGCTCGGGGGGACTAGCGGTCAACACCGGGGAGCTGTTTTTT.

This clonotype was counted between two and nine times. The CDR3 is CASSLRGPTYGYTF. In nucleotides, the CDR3 is TGTGCCAGCAGCTTGCGAGGGCCTACCTATGGCTACACCTTC. The chain combines TRBV5-6 with TRBJ1-2; D is uncertain. V was shortened by 1 base and J by 4 bases, with 11 bases between the two germline ends. CDR3 length: 14 amino acids. Germline-derived CDR1 and CDR2 are SGHDT and YYEEEE.

This clonotype has more than one count but fewer than ten. The chain uses TRBV5-1 and TRBJ2-2, with TRBD1 matching over 10 bases. The CDR3 runs to 16 residues. Germline V gives CDR1 SGHRS, CDR2 YFSETQ. V was pared by 4 bases and J by 6 bases, with 9 bases of the junction left unmatched. CDR3 protein: CASSQDRQGASGELFF. CDR3 DNA sequence: TGCGCCAGCAGCCAGGACAGACAGGGGGCCTCCGGGGAGCTGTTTTTT.

In this sample, this clonotype turned up many times. The V call is TRBV11-2, the J call TRBJ1-5; D is undetermined. V lost 1 base to trimming and J lost 3 bases, with 7 bases between them. Germline V gene sequence: CDR1 SGHAT, CDR2 FQNNGV. The CDR3 contains 14 residues. This CDR3 is CASSLGQFNQPQHF. CDR3 coding DNA: TGTGCCAGCAGCTTAGGGCAGTTCAATCAGCCCCAGCATTTT.

In its sample, this clonotype was seen a few times. The chain carries TRBV7-2 and TRBJ2-5; D uncertain. Between the trimmed V and J ends, which lost 4 bases and 2 bases, there was a span of 11 bases. CDR1 is SGHTA and CDR2 is FQGNSA in the germline V gene. The CDR3 has 14 residues. CDR3 sequence: CASSSETLQETQYF. The DNA of the CDR3 is TGTGCCAGCAGCTCCGAGACACTTCAAGAGACCCAGTACTTC.

The V call is TRBV19, the J call TRBJ2-7, with TRBD2 matching 10 bases. The trim removed 3 bases at V and 2 bases at J, leaving 4 bases unmatched. Per germline, CDR1 LNHDA and CDR2 SQIVND (reference sequence). This CDR3 is built from 15 residues. The CDR3 coding sequence is TGTGCCAGTAGTATCGGAACTAGCGGGACCTACGAGCAGTACTTC. Translation: CASSIGTSGTYEQYF.

The chain combines TRBV6-1 with TRBJ2-1, with TRBD2 identical over 13 bases. The germline CDR1 and CDR2 sequences are MNHNS and SASEGT. There are 15 residues in the CDR3. J was trimmed by 10 bases and V by 8 bases; bases with no gene match: 11. Written as DNA, the CDR3 is TGTGCCAGCCGACCGGGACTAGCGGGATTGCTGGAGCAGTTCTTC. It encodes CASRPGLAGLLEQFF.

Here the CDR3 DNA reads TGTGCCAGCAGCCCCCGGGGAGGGGCGAGGGACACTGAAGCTTTCTTT. Translating gives CASSPRGGARDTEAFF. The chain is built from TRBV7-2 and TRBJ1-1; D may be TRBD1 (5 bases). The CDR3 contains 16 residues. V was shortened by 5 bases and J by 3 bases, with 19 bases between the two germline ends. Per the germline V gene, CDR1 is SGHTA and CDR2 is FQGNSA.

This rearrangement joins TRBV10-2 to TRBJ2-5, with D perhaps given as TRBD1 or TRBD2 (6 bases each). The CDR3 length is 13 residues. The V and J ends lost 8 bases and 5 bases respectively, with 15 bases between them. The germline V gene has CDR1 WSHSY and CDR2 SAAADI. CDR3 in amino acids: CASAAQGRETQYF. In DNA, the CDR3 is TGCGCCAGCGCTGCCCAGGGGAGGGAGACCCAGTACTTC.

This clonotype was detected a few times. The J gene is TRBJ2-2, the V gene TRBV29-1; D uncertain. The CDR3 contains 14 residues. Trimming took off 6 bases at V and 9 bases at J, with 20 bases between the two ends. In germline, CDR1 is SQVTM, CDR2 ANQGSEA. CDR3 amino acids: CSVATLIPPRELFF. In DNA, the CDR3 is TGCAGCGTGGCTACTCTAATCCCCCCCCGGGAGCTGTTTTTT.

This clonotype was found a few times. The J gene is TRBJ2-1, the V gene TRBV10-3, with D hard to call. CDR1 is ENHRY and CDR2 is SYGVKD in the germline V gene. V lost 4 bases to trimming and J lost 2 bases, with 12 bases between them. The length of the CDR3 is 15 residues. The CDR3 bases are TGTGCCATCAGTGGAGGAGAGAATGCCTACAATGAGCAGTTCTTC. Residues: CAISGGENAYNEQFF.